The sequence of this T cell receptor beta chain was determined in a study of somatic mutations in cytotoxic T cells in rheumatoid arthritis. Regarding the study as a whole: Increasing age coincided with elevated CD8+ clonality among rheumatoid arthritis patients, though not among healthy controls. The study found no significant difference in CD8+ T-cell clonality between rheumatoid arthritis patients and age-matched healthy controls. The identity of the antigens targeted by the expanded CD8+ clones remained unknown.

As concerns this clone: Its antigen is undetermined.

Sequenced by immunoSEQ multiplex PCR; TCRdb stores in-frame clones only, minus some. The table shows roughly 35,000 clones, with roughly 80% occurring only once. The sequencing input was CD8+ T cells sorted from blood. The source is a man aged 35 to 55 in good health.

CDR3 sequence reads: CASSSLTAYEQYF. DNA of the CDR3: TGTGCCAGCAGTTCCCTGACAGCCTACGAGCAGTACTTC. The chain has TRBV27 and TRBJ2-7, with D maybe TRBD1 (5 bases). This CDR3 contains 13 residues. Per germline, CDR1 MNHEY and CDR2 SMNVEV (reference sequence). V was shortened by 4 bases and J by 2 bases, with 9 bases between the two germline ends.